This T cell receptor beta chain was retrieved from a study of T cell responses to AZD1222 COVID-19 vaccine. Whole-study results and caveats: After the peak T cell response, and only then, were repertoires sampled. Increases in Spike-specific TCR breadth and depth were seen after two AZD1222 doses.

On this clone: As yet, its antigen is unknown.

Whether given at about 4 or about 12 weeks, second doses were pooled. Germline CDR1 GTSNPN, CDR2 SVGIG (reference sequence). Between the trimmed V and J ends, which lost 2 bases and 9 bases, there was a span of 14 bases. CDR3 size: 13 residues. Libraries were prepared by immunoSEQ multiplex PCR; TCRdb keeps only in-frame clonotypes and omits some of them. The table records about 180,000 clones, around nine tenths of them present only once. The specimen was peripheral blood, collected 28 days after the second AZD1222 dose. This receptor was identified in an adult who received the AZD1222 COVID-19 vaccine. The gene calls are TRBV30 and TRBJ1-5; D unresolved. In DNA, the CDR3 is TGTGCCTGGAGTCAAGGTTCCTGGGGGCCCCAGCATTTT. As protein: CAWSQGSWGPQHF.